This TCR beta chain was sequenced during a study of blood T cell repertoires in COVID-19. On the study more broadly: Spain, Italy and the United States supplied samples that represented acute and convalescent COVID-19. Sample material is recorded as cDNA or gDNA derived from T cells, B-cell-depleted T cells, or PBMCs.

This CDR3 has 13 amino acids. The germline CDR1 and CDR2 sequences are SGHRS and YFSETQ. With V trimmed by 4 bases and J by 4 bases, 4 bases remained unmatched. Only in-frame clones appear in the TCRdb table, and some are missing; sequencing was by immunoSEQ multiplex PCR. The sample contains approximately 280,000 clones, about 89% of which appear only once. The clonotype originates from a man over 45 with acute or convalescent COVID-19. The chain combines TRBV5-1 with TRBJ1-2; 7 bases fit TRBD1. Sequencing was performed on peripheral blood. The CDR3 bases are TGCGCCAGCAGCCAGGACAGGACCTATGGCTACACCTTC. This sequence encodes CASSQDRTYGYTF.